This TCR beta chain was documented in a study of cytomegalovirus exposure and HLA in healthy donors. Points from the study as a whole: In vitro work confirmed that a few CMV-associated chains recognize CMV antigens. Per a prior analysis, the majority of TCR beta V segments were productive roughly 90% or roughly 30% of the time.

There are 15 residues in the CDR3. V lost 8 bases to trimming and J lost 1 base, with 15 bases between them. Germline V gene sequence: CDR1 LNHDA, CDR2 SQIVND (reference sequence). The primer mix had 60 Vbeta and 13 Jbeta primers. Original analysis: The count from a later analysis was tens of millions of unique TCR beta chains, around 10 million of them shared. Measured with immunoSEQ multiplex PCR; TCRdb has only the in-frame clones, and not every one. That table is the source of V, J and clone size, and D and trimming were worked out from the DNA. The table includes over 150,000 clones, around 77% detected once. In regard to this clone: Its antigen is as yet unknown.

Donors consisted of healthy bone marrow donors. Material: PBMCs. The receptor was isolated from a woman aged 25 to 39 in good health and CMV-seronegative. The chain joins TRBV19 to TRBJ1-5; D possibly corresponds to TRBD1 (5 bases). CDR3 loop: CASHDLTESNQPQHF. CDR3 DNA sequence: TGTGCCAGTCACGACCTGACAGAGAGCAATCAGCCCCAGCATTTT.